This T cell receptor beta chain was profiled in a study of radiation and T cells in renal cell carcinoma. Germline V gives CDR1 KGHSH, CDR2 LQKENI. The CDR3 is 14 amino acids. J gave up 4 bases and V 6 bases, and 4 bases lay outside the gene matches. Points from the study as a whole: No pretreatment tumor biopsies were available for baseline clonotypes.

This clone was seen once. The antigen is undetermined. The table came from immunoSEQ multiplex PCR; TCRdb's copy has only in-frame clones and leaves some out. The sample shows 160,000 or so clones, approximately 88% of them seen only once. Specified time point: blood 2 weeks post-SBRT. Treatment noted: 15 Gy SBRT to primary tumor, nephrectomy 4 weeks later. Radiation-treated patients gave blood at baseline, week 2 and week 4. This material consisted of blood, taken from a patient whose treatment included radiotherapy and nephrectomy. The chain employs TRBV18 and TRBJ2-5, with 11 bases that match TRBD2. This clonotype originated in a woman in her 50s with renal cell carcinoma. The CDR3, as DNA: TGTGCCAGCTCCGCCGGGACTAGCGGAGAGACCCAGTACTTC. It encodes CASSAGTSGETQYF.